This T cell receptor beta chain was recovered during a study of cytomegalovirus exposure and HLA in healthy donors. Overall study: Genotyping showed around 80% of roughly 400 donors falling in the Caucasian-associated ancestry cluster. Whole-study findings and limits: Most TCRs appeared rarely, but some public TCRs recurred in many donors. A prior analysis recorded that most TCR beta V segments were productive about 87% or about 30% of the time.

Both 60 Vbeta primers and 13 Jbeta primers went into the PCR. Using immunoSEQ multiplex PCR, the repertoire was profiled, and TCRdb retains in-frame clones only, with some absent. Among around 150,000 clones listed, about 68% were seen once. The CDR3 is made up of 18 amino acids. Germline V lookup: CDR1 SEHNR, CDR2 FQNEAQ (reference sequence). J was trimmed by 2 bases and V by 5 bases; bases with no gene match: 9. About this clone itself: The target antigen is unknown.

This TCR was recovered from a man younger than 35 in good health and CMV-seronegative. The J gene is TRBJ2-3, the V gene TRBV7-9; 14 positions match TRBD2. Sequences were obtained from PBMCs. CDR3 region: CASSPGLAGARNTDTQYF. CDR3 bases: TGTGCCAGCAGCCCGGGACTAGCGGGAGCTAGGAACACAGATACGCAGTATTTT.